These T cell receptor beta chains were read from a single sample in a study of T cells in Graves' hyperthyroidism and ophthalmopathy. TCRdb independently ran MiXCR on the multiplex PCR reads; one entry per CDR3 protein. The sample yields approximately 300,000 distinct CDR3 sequences, approximately 15% seen once. Sequencing input: blood. The source of these receptors is a woman between 55 and 75 years old with Graves' ophthalmopathy. Each CDR3 is given with its conserved first and last residue. Fields, in order: CDR3 length, J gene, clone size, D gene, V gene, CDR3 DNA, CDR3 protein. D genes are given only for firm matches. Rows may omit the clone size; those that give it use once, few, many or a size class.

>15|TRBJ2-2|NA|NA|TRBV5-1
TGCGCCAGCAGCTTGGTAGTGGCGGGCACCGGGGAGCTGTTTTTT
CASSLVVAGTGELFF
>14|TRBJ1-1|many|NA|TRBV18
TGTGCCAGCAAGGAGGGGCTTCCTGACACTGAAGCTTTCTTT
CASKEGLPDTEAFF
>12|TRBJ2-5|many|NA|TRBV28
TGTGCCAGCAGTTTAGGGTATGAGACCCAGTACTTC
CASSLGYETQYF
>12|TRBJ1-1|many|NA|TRBV4-1
TGCGCCAGCAGCCAAGGCGGGGGGGGAGCTTTCTTT
CASSQGGGGAFF
>15|TRBJ2-3|many|TRBD2|TRBV7-2
TGTGCCAGCAGCTCGACTAGCGGGGGGGCAGATACGCAGTATTTT
CASSSTSGGADTQYF
>15|TRBJ2-1|NA|TRBD2|TRBV20-1
TGCAGTGCTAGAGGACTAGCGGGGGGGCGGAATGAGCAGTTCTTC
CSARGLAGGRNEQFF
>14|TRBJ1-2|few|NA|TRBV7-9
TGTGCCAGCAGCTTAGGGCCAGGGGCCTATGGCTACACCTTC
CASSLGPGAYGYTF
>13|TRBJ2-1|few|NA|TRBV16
TGTGCCAGCAGCCAATCTACAGGAAATGAGCAGTTCTTC
CASSQSTGNEQFF
>16|TRBJ2-7|many|NA|TRBV18
TGTGCCAGCTCACCCTTAAGGGGGGGTAGCTCCTACGAGCAGTACTTC
CASSPLRGGSSYEQYF
>14|TRBJ2-3|NA|TRBD1|TRBV7-3
TGTACCAGCAGCTCGGGACAGCACACAGATACGCAGTATTTT
CTSSSGQHTDTQYF
>12|TRBJ2-7|many|TRBD1|TRBV15
TGTGCCACCAGCACGACAGGGTTCGAGCAGTACTTC
CATSTTGFEQYF
>15|TRBJ1-5|few|TRBD1|TRBV7-2
TGTGCCAGCAGCTTAGTAGGGACAGGGGATCAGCCCCAGCATTTT
CASSLVGTGDQPQHF
>15|TRBJ2-2|many|NA|TRBV5-1
TGCGCCAGCAGCCCGACCCAAATCAACACCGGGGAGCTGTTTTTT
CASSPTQINTGELFF
>13|TRBJ2-7|many|NA|TRBV2
TGTGCCAGCAGGGAGGGGGCCTCCTACGAGCAGTACTTC
CASREGASYEQYF
>13|TRBJ1-6|many|NA|TRBV20-1
TGCAGTGCTAGAGTACAGAGCTATTCACCCCTCCACTTT
CSARVQSYSPLHF
>14|TRBJ1-5|many|NA|TRBV6-1
TGTGCCAGCATGCAGGGTGGGGGCAATCAGCCCCAGCATTTT
CASMQGGGNQPQHF